Reported below is one T cell receptor beta chain. Antigen: not known. MiXCR was run by TCRdb on the RT-PCR reads, yielding one entry per CDR3 protein. The table shows fewer than 600,000 distinct CDR3 sequences, with under 8.5% occurring only once. This entry belongs to a study of response to subunit inactivated influenza vaccine. Whole-study findings and limits: Few additional T cells are recruited per seasonal influenza vaccination, authors suggested.

The CDR3 is 14 amino acids. V was clipped by 3 bases and J by 7 bases; unmatched bases: 6. Per the germline V gene, CDR1 is LGHDT and CDR2 is YNNKEL (reference sequence). V is TRBV3-1 and J is TRBJ2-1, with 7 bases lining up with TRBD2. This specimen consisted of PBMCs from blood, obtained roughly 24 months after vaccination. The sequence was collected from a man between 45 and 75 years old who received an inactivated influenza vaccine. In nucleotides, the CDR3 is TGTGCCAGCAGCCAGGGCGGGGGTCTAAATGAGCAGTTCTTC. Translated: CASSQGGGLNEQFF.